This T cell receptor (beta chain) was captured by sequencing in a study of T cells in Graves' hyperthyroidism and ophthalmopathy. Trimming removed 3 bases at V and 2 bases at J, with 11 bases between. This CDR3 region has 15 residues. Looked up from germline, CDR1 is KGHDR and CDR2 is SFDVKD. From RNA transcripts, TCR beta CDR3 regions were amplified. RT-PCR in the first round (using the HTBI primer set) targeted the TCR CDR3. Using its own MiXCR run on the multiplex PCR reads, TCRdb lists one record per CDR3 protein. The sample lists approximately 360,000 distinct CDR3 sequences, roughly 14% occurring once. Details on this clonotype: A read error is possible here, since a much larger clone lies one base away.

The receptor comes from a young woman with Graves' hyperthyroidism that later progressed to Graves' ophthalmopathy. The chain recombines TRBV24-1 with TRBJ2-3, with D unresolved. The sequenced sample consisted of blood. CDR3: CATSDIVRDTDTQYF. Here the CDR3 DNA reads TGTGCCACCAGTGATATAGTACGTGACACAGATACGCAGTATTTT.